The T cell receptor beta chain under discussion was sequenced for a study of T cells after yellow fever vaccination. About the research overall: Those fractions that held only low numbers of cells were prepared using the SMART-Seq v4 Ultra Low Input RNA kit. Findings and caveats of the study: When the response was secondary, it was weaker but reached its peak faster, day 5 versus 15.

This clonotype was recorded many times. Its matching antigen is unknown. TCRdb redid the calling of the 5' RACE reads with MiXCR, one entry per CDR3 protein. The data show over 300,000 distinct CDR3 sequences, around 7% seen once. J gave up 3 bases and V 6 bases, and 7 bases lay outside the gene matches. CDR1 and CDR2 from the germline V gene are MNHEY and SMNVEV (reference sequence). There are 15 residues in the CDR3. This chain links TRBV27 with TRBJ2-1, with 8 bases matching TRBD2. This sequence originates from a man aged 18 to 35 who received the YFV17D yellow fever vaccine. This sample comprised PBMCs, obtained roughly 45 days after the first yellow fever vaccination. The CDR3 here is CASRDWRGVYNEQFF. CDR3 coding DNA: TGTGCCAGCAGGGATTGGCGGGGGGTCTACAATGAGCAGTTCTTC.